This is a list of T cell receptor beta chains from one sample in a study of OX40 agonist ivuxolimab in advanced cancers. This table comes from immunoSEQ multiplex PCR, and its TCRdb copy is limited to in-frame clones, with some not included. The sample shows some 87,000 clones, about nine tenths of them seen only once. Sequences were derived from CD4+ or CD8+ T cells sorted from blood, sampled in a trial of the OX40 agonist ivuxolimab. These TCRs come from an adult with an advanced solid tumor such as melanoma, head and neck, liver or kidney cancer. Both conserved end residues are trimmed from each CDR3. Each record gives: V gene, J gene, CDR3 protein.

V gene: TRBV6-5; J gene: TRBJ2-7; CDR3 protein: ASRPPGLAYEQY
V gene: TRBV7-3; J gene: TRBJ2-3; CDR3 protein: ASSLLGAGPADTQY
V gene: TRBV21-1; J gene: TRBJ2-7; CDR3 protein: ASSPWTSGTDEQY
V gene: TRBV28; J gene: TRBJ2-3; CDR3 protein: ASSYQSGGSTDTQY
V gene: TRBV4-2; J gene: TRBJ2-5; CDR3 protein: ASSHGSNQETQY
V gene: TRBV7-2; J gene: TRBJ1-5; CDR3 protein: ASSLGGQPQH
V gene: TRBV14; J gene: TRBJ2-7; CDR3 protein: ASSHPGQGRTYEQY
V gene: TRBV19; J gene: TRBJ1-5; CDR3 protein: ASSINRASNQPQH
V gene: TRBV1; J gene: TRBJ2-7; CDR3 protein: TSSPLSGTSGHQRRGEQY
V gene: TRBV28; J gene: TRBJ2-7; CDR3 protein: ASTQPGTGVYEQY
V gene: TRBV7-6; J gene: TRBJ2-5; CDR3 protein: ASSNQETQY
V gene: TRBV25-1; J gene: TRBJ2-5; CDR3 protein: ASSEGGLAAYFQETQY
V gene: TRBV4-2; J gene: TRBJ2-4; CDR3 protein: ASSHTGLAKNIQY
V gene: TRBV19; J gene: TRBJ1-1; CDR3 protein: ASSITGPLTEAF
V gene: TRBV6-1; J gene: TRBJ2-3; CDR3 protein: ASSEQLAGGADTQY
V gene: TRBV11-2; J gene: TRBJ2-5; CDR3 protein: ASSLGLAAETQY
V gene: TRBV20-1; J gene: TRBJ2-3; CDR3 protein: SADRTDTQY
V gene: TRBV5-1; J gene: TRBJ2-1; CDR3 protein: ASGSGAFAYNEQF
V gene: TRBV5-1; J gene: TRBJ1-2; CDR3 protein: ASSLAPGIYGYT
V gene: TRBV5-1; J gene: TRBJ2-3; CDR3 protein: ASSNGHPAGTDTQY
V gene: TRBV7-3; J gene: TRBJ2-2; CDR3 protein: ASSLTNTGELF
V gene: TRBV19; J gene: TRBJ1-1; CDR3 protein: ASSTLEGAKAF
V gene: TRBV5-4; J gene: TRBJ1-5; CDR3 protein: ASSQDRGTGQPQH
V gene: TRBV18; J gene: TRBJ2-4; CDR3 protein: ASSQTPGETKNIQY
V gene: TRBV28; J gene: TRBJ1-5; CDR3 protein: ASTLGYQPQH
V gene: TRBV2; J gene: TRBJ2-5; CDR3 protein: ATQELAGKETQY
V gene: TRBV4-2; J gene: TRBJ2-7; CDR3 protein: ASSQAGQGGVMYEQY
V gene: TRBV7-9; J gene: TRBJ1-1; CDR3 protein: ASSSGSRPNTEAF
V gene: TRBV9; J gene: TRBJ2-7; CDR3 protein: ASSAWDRAVQQY
V gene: TRBV11-2; J gene: TRBJ2-6; CDR3 protein: ASSLLDVYSGANVLT
V gene: TRBV4-1; J gene: TRBJ2-7; CDR3 protein: ASRRLPGLASYEQY
V gene: TRBV29-1; J gene: TRBJ1-4; CDR3 protein: SALGGGKLF
V gene: TRBV30; J gene: TRBJ1-6; CDR3 protein: AWRGQNNSPLH
V gene: TRBV7-2; J gene: TRBJ1-1; CDR3 protein: ASSPRIMNTEAF